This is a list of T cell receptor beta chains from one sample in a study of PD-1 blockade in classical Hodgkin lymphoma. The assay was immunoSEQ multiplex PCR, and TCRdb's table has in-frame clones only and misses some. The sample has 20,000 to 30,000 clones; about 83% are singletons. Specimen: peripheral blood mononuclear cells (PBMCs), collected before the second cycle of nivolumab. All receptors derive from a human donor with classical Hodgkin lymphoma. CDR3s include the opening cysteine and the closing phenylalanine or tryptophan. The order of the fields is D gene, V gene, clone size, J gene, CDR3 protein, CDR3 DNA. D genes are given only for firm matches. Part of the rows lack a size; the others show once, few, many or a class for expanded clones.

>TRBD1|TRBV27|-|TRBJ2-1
CASSFWDRAYNEQFF
TGTGCCAGCAGTTTTTGGGACAGGGCCTACAATGAGCAGTTCTTC
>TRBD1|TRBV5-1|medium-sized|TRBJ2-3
CASSFGTGSADTQYF
TGCGCCAGCAGCTTTGGGACAGGGAGTGCAGATACGCAGTATTTT
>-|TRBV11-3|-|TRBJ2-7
CASKNHEGGEQYF
TGTGCCAGCAAGAATCATGAGGGGGGCGAGCAGTACTTC
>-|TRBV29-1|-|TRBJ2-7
CSVEDSGGLREQYF
TGCAGCGTTGAAGATAGCGGCGGCCTGAGGGAGCAGTACTTC
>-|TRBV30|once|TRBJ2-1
CAWSSNEQFF
TGTGCCTGGAGTTCAAATGAGCAGTTCTTC
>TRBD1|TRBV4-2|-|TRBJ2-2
CASSQPPGQGAVGELFF
TGTGCCAGCAGCCAACCCCCGGGACAGGGGGCGGTCGGGGAGCTGTTTTTT
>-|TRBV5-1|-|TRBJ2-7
CASSADTYEQYF
TGCGCCAGCAGCGCTGACACTTACGAGCAGTACTTC
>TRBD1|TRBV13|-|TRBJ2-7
CASSRRDRVYEQYF
TGTGCCAGCAGCCGCCGGGACAGGGTCTACGAGCAGTACTTC
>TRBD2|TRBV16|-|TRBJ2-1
CASSQKGSRGLADYNEQFF
TGTGCCAGCAGCCAAAAAGGCTCTAGAGGACTAGCAGACTACAATGAGCAGTTCTTC
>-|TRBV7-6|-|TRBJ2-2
CASSLARPGTTGELFF
TGTGCCAGCAGCTTAGCGCGGCCCGGGACCACCGGGGAGCTGTTTTTT
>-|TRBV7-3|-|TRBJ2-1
CASSLDEGDEQFF
TGTGCCAGCAGCTTAGATGAAGGCGATGAGCAGTTCTTC
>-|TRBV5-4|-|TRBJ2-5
CASSWDIQETQYF
TGTGCCAGCAGTTGGGACATCCAAGAGACCCAGTACTTC
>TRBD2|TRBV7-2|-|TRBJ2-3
CASSELAAHTDTQYF
TGTGCCAGCAGCGAGCTAGCGGCCCACACAGATACGCAGTATTTT
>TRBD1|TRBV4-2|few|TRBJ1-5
CASSPGTDYSNQPQHF
TGTGCCAGCAGCCCCGGGACAGACTATAGCAATCAGCCCCAGCATTTT
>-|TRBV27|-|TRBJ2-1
CASSLRTDYNEQFF
TGTGCCAGCAGTTTACGGACAGATTACAATGAGCAGTTCTTC
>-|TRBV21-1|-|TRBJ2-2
CASSKVRETGELFF
TGTGCCAGCAGCAAAGTGAGGGAGACCGGGGAGCTGTTTTTT
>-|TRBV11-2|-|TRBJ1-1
CASSLTQGRTEAFF
TGTGCCAGCAGCTTGACACAGGGACGCACTGAAGCTTTCTTT
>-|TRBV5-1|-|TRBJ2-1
CASSLGPGQSKQVYNEQFF
TGCGCCAGCAGCTTGGGACCGGGACAATCAAAGCAGGTTTACAATGAGCAGTTCTTC
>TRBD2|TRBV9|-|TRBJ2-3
CASSVGQAGTDTQYF
TGTGCCAGCAGCGTAGGTCAAGCGGGAACAGATACGCAGTATTTT
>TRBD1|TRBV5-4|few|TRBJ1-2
CASSPSRGQGYGYTF
TGTGCCAGCAGCCCCTCCAGGGGGCAAGGCTATGGCTACACCTTC
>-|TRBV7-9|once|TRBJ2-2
CASSFRDIRNTGELFF
TGTGCCAGCAGCTTCCGGGACATCCGGAACACCGGGGAGCTGTTTTTT
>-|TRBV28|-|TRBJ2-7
CASSFLGGAALNDF
TGTGCCAGCAGTTTTTTAGGTGGAGCCGCCCTTAATGACTTC
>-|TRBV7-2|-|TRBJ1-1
CASSFDLDSEAFF
TGTGCCAGCAGCTTTGACCTAGACAGTGAAGCTTTCTTT
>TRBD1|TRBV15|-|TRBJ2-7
CATSRGQGTYEQYF
TGTGCCACCAGCCGTGGACAGGGAACCTACGAGCAGTACTTC
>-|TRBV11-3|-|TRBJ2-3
CASSLGWGTSTDTQYF
TGTGCCAGCAGCTTAGGTTGGGGTACTAGCACAGATACGCAGTATTTT
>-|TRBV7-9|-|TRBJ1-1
CASQGPTEAFF
TGTGCCAGCCAGGGCCCCACTGAAGCTTTCTTT
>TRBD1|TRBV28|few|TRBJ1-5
CASSLGQGFRQPQHF
TGTGCCAGCAGTTTGGGACAGGGTTTTCGACAGCCCCAGCATTTT
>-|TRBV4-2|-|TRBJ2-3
CASSQRQAGGTDTQYF
TGTGCCAGCAGCCAACGACAGGCAGGGGGCACAGATACGCAGTATTTT
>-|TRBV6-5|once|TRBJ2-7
CASSSLENEQYF
TGTGCCAGCAGTTCTCTCGAGAACGAGCAGTACTTC
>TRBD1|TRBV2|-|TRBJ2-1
CASSEASRGLHEQFF
TGTGCCAGCAGTGAAGCGAGCAGGGGGCTCCATGAGCAGTTCTTC
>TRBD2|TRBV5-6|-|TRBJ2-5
CASSPLAGAGETQYF
TGTGCCAGCAGCCCACTAGCGGGAGCAGGAGAGACCCAGTACTTC
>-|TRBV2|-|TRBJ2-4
CASGDSLLAKNIQYF
TGTGCCAGCGGAGACAGTCTCCTAGCCAAAAACATTCAGTACTTC
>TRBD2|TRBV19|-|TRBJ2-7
CASRPSGSYEQYF
TGTGCCAGTAGACCTAGCGGGTCCTACGAGCAGTACTTC
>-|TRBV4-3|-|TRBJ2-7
CASSQGGYEQYF
TGCGCCAGCAGCCAAGGGGGATACGAGCAGTACTTC
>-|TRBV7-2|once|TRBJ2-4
CASSFEATGIQYF
TGTGCCAGCAGCTTCGAAGCAACTGGAATTCAGTACTTC
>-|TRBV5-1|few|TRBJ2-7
CASSLVETSYEQYF
TGCGCCAGCAGCTTGGTGGAAACCTCCTACGAGCAGTACTTC